This T cell receptor beta chain originates from a study of PD-L1 blockade in urothelial cancer. Looking at the study overall: Bladder-origin urothelial cancer in males described about 85% of the 29 patients. Samples came from 3 weeks, at the second dose, and 6 weeks into treatment. Points from the study as a whole: When pretreatment blood TCR clonality was below the median, it predicted better survival.

The time point was: pretreatment peripheral blood. Patients in the study were battling locally advanced or metastatic urothelial carcinoma. Points on this clone: The antigen is unknown.

Profiling relied on immunoSEQ multiplex PCR, and the TCRdb table lists in-frame clones only, not all of them. This table holds tens of thousands of clones, roughly four fifths found once. The V and J ends lost 0 bases and 0 bases respectively, with 12 bases between them. The CDR3 loop spans 16 amino acids. Germline CDR1 reads SGHKS; CDR2 reads YYEKEE (reference sequence). Here the sequenced sample was PBMCs, taken around atezolizumab (anti-PD-L1) treatment. This receptor was taken from a man aged 65 to 85 with urothelial cancer. V and J are TRBV5-5 and TRBJ2-5; TRBD1 might be the D (5 bases). CDR3 nucleotide sequence: TGTGCCAGCAGCTTGGCAGGGCTGATGAACCAAGAGACCCAGTACTTC. Amino acids: CASSLAGLMNQETQYF. Full variable domain (rest looked up from reference TRBV5-5 and TRBJ2-5): DAGVTQSPTHLIKTRGQQVTLRCSPISGHKSVSWYQQVLGQGPQFIFQYYEKEERGRGNFPDRFSARQFPNYSSELNVNALLLGDSALYLCASSLAGLMNQETQYFGPGTRLLVL.